The 18 T cell receptor beta chains in this list originate from one sample, sequenced in a study of blood T cell repertoires in COVID-19. Sequencing was performed with immunoSEQ multiplex PCR; in TCRdb, only in-frame clones are kept and a portion is missing. The sample includes about 220,000 clones, around 85% seen only once; the top ten take around 5%. The sequenced sample was peripheral blood. The receptors originated from a human donor in a cohort sampled during active COVID-19.

Points on this clone: This specimen includes other DNA sequences encoding the same CDR3. The rearrangement links TRBV19 to TRBJ1-5; D is uncertain. V was clipped by 6 bases and J by 4 bases, with 7 bases between them. The CDR3 consists of 12 residues. Per germline, CDR1 LNHDA and CDR2 SQIVND (reference sequence). The CDR3 is CASRPGNQPQHF. CDR3 DNA: TGTGCCAGTAGACCGGGAAATCAGCCCCAGCATTTT.

CDR3 loop: CASSSDSLANYGYTF. The CDR3 region has the DNA TGTGCCAGCAGTTCCGACAGTCTAGCTAACTATGGCTACACCTTC. The V gene is TRBV28, the J gene TRBJ1-2; D perhaps matches TRBD1 (5 bases). Germline loops: CDR1 MDHEN, CDR2 SYDVKM. Trimming removed 4 bases from V and 0 bases from J, with 12 bases in between. The CDR3 consists of 15 residues.

The chain is built from TRBV5-5 and TRBJ2-5, with D possibly TRBD2 on 6 matching bases. Germline CDR1 is SGHKS and CDR2 is YYEKEE (reference sequence). V lost 4 bases, J lost 8 bases, and 15 bases lay in between. CDR3 size: 13 residues. DNA of the CDR3: TGTGCCAGCAGCGGAGGGACCGCGACCACCCAGTACTTC. It translates to CASSGGTATTQYF.

This chain links TRBV7-9 with TRBJ1-3; 9 bases agree with TRBD1. Germline V CDR1 and CDR2: SEHNR, FQNEAQ (reference sequence). J lost 3 bases, V lost 5 bases, and 5 bases had no gene match. CDR3 size: 15 residues. CDR3 nucleotide sequence: TGTGCCAGCAGCGGAAGGACAGGGGTTGGAAACACCATATATTTT. Its translation: CASSGRTGVGNTIYF.

A single count supports this clone. V and J are TRBV28 and TRBJ2-7, with D perhaps TRBD2 (7 bases). CDR1 is MDHEN, CDR2 SYDVKM, per germline. The CDR3 has 13 residues. V was pared by 3 bases and J by 5 bases, with 11 bases between. This chain's CDR3 is CASSLQGRDEQYF. CDR3 nucleotides: TGTGCCAGCAGTTTGCAGGGGAGGGACGAGCAGTACTTC.

This CDR3 is CASSLRDRVAGTEAFF. For the CDR3, the DNA is TGTGCCAGCAGCCTTAGGGACAGGGTTGCGGGGACTGAAGCTTTCTTT. The rearrangement uses TRBV3-1 (or the pseudogene TRBV3-2) and TRBJ1-1; TRBD1 aligns across 9 bases. Germline loops: CDR1 LGHDT, CDR2 YNNKEL (reference sequence). This CDR3 has 16 amino acids. J gave up 5 bases and V 4 bases, and 11 bases lay outside the gene matches.

V usage is TRBV5-4 and J usage is TRBJ2-3; TRBD2 is a possible D gene (6 bases). Trimming removed 7 bases at V and 1 base at J, with 10 bases between. Germline assignment: CDR1 SGHNT and CDR2 YYREEE (reference sequence). This CDR3 spans 13 amino acids. DNA of the CDR3: TGTGCCAGCGGGATAGCGGGCACAGATACGCAGTATTTT. Amino acids: CASGIAGTDTQYF.

This chain connects TRBV18 to TRBJ2-5; 10 nucleotides line up with TRBD2. The germline V gene has CDR1 KGHSH and CDR2 LQKENI. This CDR3 region has 15 residues. The J segment lost 7 bases and the V segment lost 4 bases, leaving 9 bases of the junction unmatched. This chain's CDR3 is CASSLGLAPGGTQYF. As DNA, the CDR3 is TGTGCCAGCTCACTGGGACTAGCGCCAGGTGGGACCCAGTACTTC.

The chain employs TRBV27 and TRBJ2-6, with 12 bases lining up with TRBD1. This CDR3 region has 19 residues. Germline V gene sequence: CDR1 MNHEY, CDR2 SMNVEV (reference sequence). The V gene end was trimmed by 5 bases and the J gene end by 3 bases; junction bases not matched to a gene: 11. Here the CDR3 reads CASSHRDRGRHLGANVLTF. As DNA, the CDR3 is TGTGCCAGCAGTCACCGGGACAGGGGGCGTCATCTTGGGGCCAACGTCCTGACTTTC.

This chain uses TRBV6-6 with TRBJ1-1; TRBD1 might be the D (6 bases). The germline V and J ends were trimmed by 8 bases and 2 bases, with 18 bases remaining between them. The germline gives CDR1 MNHNY, CDR2 SVGAGI (reference sequence). The CDR3 totals 15 residues. In nucleotides, the CDR3 is TGTGCCAGCGGAAAGCCCGGGACAATAAACACTGAAGCTTTCTTT. It encodes CASGKPGTINTEAFF.

The rearrangement uses TRBV9 and TRBJ2-1; TRBD2 matches 7 bases. This CDR3 spans 15 amino acids. The V gene end was trimmed by 3 bases and the J gene end by 0 bases; junction bases not matched to a gene: 3. Germline V gene sequence: CDR1 SGDLS, CDR2 YYNGEE. CDR3 DNA sequence: TGTGCCAGCAGCGGCCGGACTAGCTCCTACAATGAGCAGTTCTTC. As protein: CASSGRTSSYNEQFF.

The chain recombines TRBV2 with TRBJ1-1, with D possibly being TRBD1 (5 bases). The CDR3 is made up of 13 amino acids. CDR1 and CDR2 from the germline V gene are SNHLY and FYNNEI. The ends were cut back, 4 bases at V and 4 bases at J, with 10 bases in the middle. The CDR3 DNA is TGTGCCAGCAGTGTTGGGGGGTTCACTGAAGCTTTCTTT. It specifies CASSVGGFTEAFF.

This chain connects TRBV3-1 (or the pseudogene TRBV3-2) to TRBJ1-1; TRBD1 matches at 9 bases. Germline CDR1 LGHDT, CDR2 YNNKEL (reference sequence). Trimming cost V 8 bases and J 6 bases; bases outside gene matches: 10. The CDR3 has 14 amino acids. This CDR3 reads CASRQDRDRAEAFF. The DNA for the CDR3 is TGTGCCAGCCGACAGGACCGGGACAGGGCTGAAGCTTTCTTT.

The chain carries TRBV6-6 and TRBJ1-1; TRBD1 matches at 11 bases. There are 17 residues in the CDR3. From germline, CDR1 is MNHNY and CDR2 SVGAGI (reference sequence). V shed 5 bases and J 5 bases; nucleotides not matched to a gene: 13. The CDR3 nucleotides are TGTGCCAGCAGTCTCCGGACAGGGGGCGCGTTGAGGACTGAAGCTTTCTTT. Amino acid sequence: CASSLRTGGALRTEAFF.

This clone is a singleton in its sample. CDR3 coding DNA: TGTGCCAGCAGCCCAAACCCGGGTCCCCGCCGGTCTGGGGCCAACGTCCTGACTTTC. Residues: CASSPNPGPRRSGANVLTF. The J gene is TRBJ2-6, the V gene TRBV9; D is ambiguous. Trimming took off 4 bases at V and 1 base at J, with 21 bases between the two ends. The germline V gene encodes CDR1 SGDLS and CDR2 YYNGEE. The CDR3 contains 19 residues.

The chain has TRBV27 and TRBJ2-2; TRBD2 matches at 7 bases. Germline lookup yields CDR1 MNHEY and CDR2 SMNVEV (reference sequence). CDR3 length: 16 amino acids. V shed 2 bases and J 1 base; nucleotides not matched to a gene: 4. The CDR3 sequence is CASSLHGLGNTGELFF. CDR3 nucleotides: TGTGCCAGCAGTTTACACGGACTAGGGAACACCGGGGAGCTGTTTTTT.

Details on this clone: The same CDR3 can be traced to other DNA sequences in this sample. The rearrangement joins TRBV11-2 to TRBJ2-7; 11 bases match TRBD1. Per germline, CDR1 SGHAT and CDR2 FQNNGV. J lost 6 bases, V lost 1 base, and 2 bases had no gene match. CDR3 length equals 14 residues. Here the CDR3 DNA reads TGTGCCAGCAGCTTAGGGACAGGGGGCGGCGAGCAGTACTTC. Its protein is CASSLGTGGGEQYF. The whole variable domain, filled in from reference TRBV11-2 and TRBJ2-7, reads EAGVAQSPRYKIIEKRQSVAFWCNPISGHATLYWYQQILGQGPKLLIQFQNNGVVDDSQLPKDRFSAERLKGVDSTLKIQPAKLEDSAVYLCASSLGTGGGEQYFGPGTRLTVT.

This rearrangement joins TRBV18 to TRBJ2-3; 9 nucleotides match TRBD2. Germline-derived CDR1 and CDR2 are KGHSH and LQKENI. The trim removed 4 bases at V and 3 bases at J, leaving 8 bases unmatched. This CDR3 has 16 residues. The CDR3 DNA follows: TGTGCCAGCTCACAATTAGCGGGAGTAGTAACAGATACGCAGTATTTT. It encodes CASSQLAGVVTDTQYF. Complete variable domain (other parts from reference TRBV18 and TRBJ2-3): NAGVMQNPRHLVRRRGQEARLRCSPMKGHSHVYWYRQLPEEGLKFMVYLQKENIIDESGMPKERFSAEFPKEGPSILRIQQVVRGDSAAYFCASSQLAGVVTDTQYFGPGTRLTVL.